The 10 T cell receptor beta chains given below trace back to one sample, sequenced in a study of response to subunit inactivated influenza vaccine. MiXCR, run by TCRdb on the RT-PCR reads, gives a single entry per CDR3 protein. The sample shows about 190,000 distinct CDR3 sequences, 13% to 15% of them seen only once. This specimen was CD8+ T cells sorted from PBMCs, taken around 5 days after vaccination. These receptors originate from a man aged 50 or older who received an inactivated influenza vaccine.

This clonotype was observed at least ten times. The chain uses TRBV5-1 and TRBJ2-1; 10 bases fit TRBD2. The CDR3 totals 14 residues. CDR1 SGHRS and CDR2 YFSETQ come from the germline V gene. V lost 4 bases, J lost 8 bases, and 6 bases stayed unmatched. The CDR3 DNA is TGCGCCAGCAGCAGAGCGGGAGGGGTTGATGAGCAGTTCTTC. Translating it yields CASSRAGGVDEQFF.

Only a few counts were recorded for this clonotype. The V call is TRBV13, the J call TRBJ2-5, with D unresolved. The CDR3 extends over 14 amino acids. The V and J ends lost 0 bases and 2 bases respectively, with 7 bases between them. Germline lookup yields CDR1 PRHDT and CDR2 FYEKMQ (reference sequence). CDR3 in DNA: TGTGCCAGCAGCTTAGGGGCCACTCAAGAGACCCAGTACTTC. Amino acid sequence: CASSLGATQETQYF.

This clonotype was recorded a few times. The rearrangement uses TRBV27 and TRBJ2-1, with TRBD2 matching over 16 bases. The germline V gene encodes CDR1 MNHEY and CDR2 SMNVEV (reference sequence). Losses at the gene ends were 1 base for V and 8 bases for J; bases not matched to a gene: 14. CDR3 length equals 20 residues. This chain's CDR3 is CASSLYWGTSGGATVHEQFF. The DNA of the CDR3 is TGTGCCAGCAGTTTATATTGGGGGACTAGCGGGGGGGCGACCGTTCATGAGCAGTTCTTC.

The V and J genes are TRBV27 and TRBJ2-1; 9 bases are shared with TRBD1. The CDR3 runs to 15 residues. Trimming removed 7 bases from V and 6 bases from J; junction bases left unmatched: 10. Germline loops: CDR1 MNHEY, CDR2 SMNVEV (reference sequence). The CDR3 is CASTFLGQGGNEQFF. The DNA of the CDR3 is TGTGCCAGCACCTTCCTGGGACAGGGAGGCAATGAGCAGTTCTTC.

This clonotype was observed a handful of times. The CDR3 is CATSDPGTEAFF. As DNA, the CDR3 is TGTGCCACCTCAGACCCGGGGACTGAAGCTTTCTTT. The chain combines TRBV12-3 or TRBV12-4 with TRBJ1-1; no firm D call. There are 12 residues in the CDR3. V shed 10 bases and J shed 5 bases, with 14 bases lying between them.

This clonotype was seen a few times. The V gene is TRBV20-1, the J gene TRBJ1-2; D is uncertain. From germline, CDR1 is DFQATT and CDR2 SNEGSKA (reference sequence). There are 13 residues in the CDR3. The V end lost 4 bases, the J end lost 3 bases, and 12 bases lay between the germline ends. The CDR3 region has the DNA TGCAGTGCTACCACATCTTCGGACTATGGCTACACCTTC. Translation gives CSATTSSDYGYTF.

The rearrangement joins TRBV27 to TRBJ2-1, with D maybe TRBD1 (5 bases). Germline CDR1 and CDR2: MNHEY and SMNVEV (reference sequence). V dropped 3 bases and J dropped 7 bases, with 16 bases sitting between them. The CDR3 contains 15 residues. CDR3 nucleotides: TGTGCCAGCAGTTTTCAAGGGGCAGTTTTAAATGAGCAGTTCTTC. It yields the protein CASSFQGAVLNEQFF.

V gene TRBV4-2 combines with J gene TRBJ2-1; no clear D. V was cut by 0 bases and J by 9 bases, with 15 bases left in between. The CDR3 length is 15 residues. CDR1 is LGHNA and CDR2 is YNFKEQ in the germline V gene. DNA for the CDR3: TGTGCCAGCAGCCAAGATAAGGCCTTTTTTTCTGAGCAGTTCTTC. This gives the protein CASSQDKAFFSEQFF.

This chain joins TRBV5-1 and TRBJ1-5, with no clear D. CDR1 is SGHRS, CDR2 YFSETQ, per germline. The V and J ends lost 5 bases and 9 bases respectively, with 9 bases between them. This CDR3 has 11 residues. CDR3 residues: CASRQPRPQHF. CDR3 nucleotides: TGCGCCAGCAGACAACCCAGGCCCCAGCATTTT.

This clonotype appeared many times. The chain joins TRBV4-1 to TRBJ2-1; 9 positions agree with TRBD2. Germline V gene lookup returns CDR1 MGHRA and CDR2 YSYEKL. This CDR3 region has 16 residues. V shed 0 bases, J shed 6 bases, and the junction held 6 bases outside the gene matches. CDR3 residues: CASSQDFPSGANEQFF. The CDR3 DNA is TGCGCCAGCAGCCAAGATTTCCCTAGCGGGGCCAATGAGCAGTTCTTC.